This T cell receptor beta chain was profiled in a study of blood T cell repertoires in COVID-19. Across the study: Some COVID-19 samples were acute and others convalescent; all came from the United States, Italy and Spain. Nucleic acid was either cDNA or gDNA, and it came from T cells, B-cell-depleted T cells, or PBMCs.

Authors' analysis steps: By means of reference gene primer amplification, nucleated cell counts were estimated. Profiling relied on immunoSEQ multiplex PCR, and the TCRdb table lists in-frame clones only, not all of them. The V and J calls and the clone size are those of that table, but D and trimming were determined from the DNA. The sample has hundreds of thousands of clones; 81% are singletons. The CDR3 extends over 16 amino acids. Germline V lookup: CDR1 SGHRS, CDR2 YFSETQ. Trimming took 4 bases from V and 0 from J; bases not matched to a gene: 8. The sequencing input was peripheral blood. The TCR originated in a woman aged 80 or older with acute or convalescent COVID-19. The chain couples TRBV5-1 to TRBJ2-3; 7 bases are shared with TRBD1. For the CDR3, the DNA is TGCGCCAGCAGCAGAAACAGGGGCCAAAGCACAGATACGCAGTATTTT. This sequence encodes CASSRNRGQSTDTQYF.